These 16 T cell receptor beta chains were all obtained from the same sample, sequenced in a study of blood T cell repertoires in COVID-19. Method: immunoSEQ multiplex PCR; TCRdb's copy keeps in-frame clones and lacks some. The repertoire has approximately 190,000 clones, about 88% of them found once; the top ten carry 20% to 25%. Material: PBMCs or T cells enriched from blood (not recorded which). These receptors originate from a woman aged 40 to 55 in a cohort exposed to, infected with or recovered from COVID-19 (not recorded which).

Only a few counts were recorded for this clone. The CDR3 here is CASRQLENTGELFF. For the CDR3, the DNA is TGTGCCAGCAGGCAGCTAGAGAACACCGGGGAGCTGTTTTTT. This chain connects TRBV7-9 to TRBJ2-2; D is ambiguous. The V gene's germline CDR1 is SEHNR and CDR2 FQNEAQ (reference sequence). The V gene lost 6 bases and the J gene lost 1 base, with 9 bases spanning the gap. This CDR3 is 14 amino acids long. Combining the CDR3 with reference TRBV7-9 and TRBJ2-2 gives the whole variable domain DTGVSQNPRHKITKRGQNVTFRCDPISEHNRLYWYRQTLGQGPEFLTYFQNEAQLEKSRLLSDRFSAERPKGSFSTLEIQRTEQGDSAMYLCASRQLENTGELFFGEGSRLTVL.

The V gene is TRBV3-1 (or the pseudogene TRBV3-2), the J gene TRBJ2-7; D is uncertain. This CDR3 comprises 16 residues. Germline lookup yields CDR1 LGHDT and CDR2 YNNKEL (reference sequence). V was trimmed by 2 bases and J by 0 bases, leaving 14 bases between them. CDR3 nucleotide sequence: TGTGCCAGCAGCCAAAGCCAGGCCAGTCCCTCCTACGAGCAGTACTTC. Amino acids: CASSQSQASPSYEQYF.

This clone was seen just once. The CDR3 DNA reads as TGCGCCAGCAGCGACCGGCCAGGGTCGGCTGAAAAACTGTTTTTT. Amino acid sequence: CASSDRPGSAEKLFF. V is TRBV4-1 and J is TRBJ1-4, with D maybe TRBD1 (5 bases). This CDR3 contains 15 residues. Trimming took 5 bases from V and 7 from J, leaving 17 bases between them. Germline V CDR1 and CDR2: MGHRA, YSYEKL.

The CDR3, as DNA: TGTGCCAGTCAGACATCCACAAGTACTGAAGCTTTCTTT. It translates to CASQTSTSTEAFF. J is TRBJ1-1 and V is TRBV19; unclear D gene. Trimming took 8 bases from V and 5 from J, leaving 15 bases between them. The CDR3 has 13 amino acids. CDR1 LNHDA and CDR2 SQIVND come from the germline V gene (reference sequence).

The chain combines TRBV5-8 with TRBJ1-5; 7 positions agree with TRBD1. Trimming removed 2 bases from V and 9 bases from J; junction bases left unmatched: 8. The CDR3 has 14 residues. From germline, CDR1 is SGHTS and CDR2 YDEGEE. Here the CDR3 DNA reads TGTGCCAGCAGCTTACTGGGACAGCTGAGGCCCCAGCATTTT. Its protein product is CASSLLGQLRPQHF.

The V call is TRBV3-1 (or the pseudogene TRBV3-2), the J call TRBJ1-1; D might be TRBD1 (5 bases). V was pared by 2 bases and J by 1 base, with 8 bases between. The germline CDR1 and CDR2 sequences are LGHDT and YNNKEL (reference sequence). The CDR3 sequence is 14 residues long. The CDR3 loop is CASSQKQENTEAFF. CDR3 coding DNA: TGTGCCAGCAGCCAAAAACAGGAGAACACTGAAGCTTTCTTT.

The rearrangement joins TRBV2 to TRBJ1-5, with unresolved D. The V and J ends lost 4 bases and 1 base respectively, with 14 bases between them. Germline lookup yields CDR1 SNHLY and CDR2 FYNNEI. The CDR3 is made up of 16 amino acids. The CDR3 here is CASSGLAEGSNQPQHF. The CDR3 nucleotides read TGTGCCAGCAGTGGATTAGCGGAAGGGAGCAATCAGCCCCAGCATTTT.

The chain uses TRBV3-1 (or the pseudogene TRBV3-2) and TRBJ1-3; no reliable D call. This CDR3 is built from 14 residues. Trimming cost V 2 bases and J 2 bases, with 7 bases left between them. Per germline, CDR1 LGHDT and CDR2 YNNKEL (reference sequence). CDR3 bases: TGTGCCAGCAGCCAATCGGCGGCTGGAAACACCATATATTTT. Residues: CASSQSAAGNTIYF.

The V call is TRBV29-1, the J call TRBJ2-5; 7 nucleotides align to TRBD1. CDR1 is SQVTM, CDR2 ANQGSEA, per germline. V lost 2 bases to trimming and J lost 4 bases; unmatched junction nucleotides: 7. This CDR3 contains 14 residues. CDR3 protein: CSVEHDRELETQYF. The DNA of the CDR3 is TGCAGCGTTGAACACGACAGGGAATTAGAGACCCAGTACTTC.

Only one count was recorded for this clone. The same CDR3 arises from other DNA sequences in this sample as well. This rearrangement joins TRBV5-6 to TRBJ2-7, with TRBD2 matching 8 bases. The CDR3 loop spans 13 amino acids. Trimming removed 2 bases from V and 3 bases from J; junction bases left unmatched: 1. Germline assignment: CDR1 SGHDT and CDR2 YYEEEE. The CDR3 DNA reads as TGTGCCAGCAGCTTCGGGACTAGCTACGAGCAGTACTTC. This gives the protein CASSFGTSYEQYF.

The chain joins TRBV11-3 to TRBJ2-1; 8 bases align to TRBD2. The CDR3 runs 13 residues. Germline CDR1 and CDR2: SGHNT and YENEEA. The J segment lost 6 bases and the V segment lost 5 bases, leaving 3 bases of the junction unmatched. The CDR3 region is CASSQLAVNEQFF. DNA for the CDR3: TGTGCCAGCAGCCAACTAGCGGTCAATGAGCAGTTCTTC.

The gene calls are TRBV5-1 and TRBJ2-5; perhaps TRBD2 as D (5 bases). V lost 4 bases and J lost 0, with 10 bases in between. In germline, CDR1 is SGHRS, CDR2 YFSETQ. CDR3 length: 14 residues. The CDR3 reads CASSSGRDQETQYF. The CDR3 DNA is TGCGCCAGCAGCAGCGGTAGGGACCAAGAGACCCAGTACTTC.

V usage is TRBV5-4 and J usage is TRBJ2-7, with 10 bases that match TRBD2. Germline trimming cut 4 bases from V and 3 bases from J; bases unmatched to any gene: 7. Germline loops: CDR1 SGHNT, CDR2 YYREEE (reference sequence). CDR3 length equals 15 residues. The CDR3 DNA sequence: TGTGCCAGCAGCGAAGGACTAGCGGAGGGCTACGAGCAGTACTTC. Translation gives CASSEGLAEGYEQYF.

V usage is TRBV6-5 and J usage is TRBJ2-6, with TRBD2 as a possible D gene (5 bases). The germline V gene has CDR1 MNHEY and CDR2 SVGAGI. This CDR3 comprises 15 residues. Trimming left V 6 bases short and J 0 bases short, with 9 bases between. This CDR3 reads CASSRDYSGANVLTF. CDR3 sequence (DNA): TGTGCCAGCAGCCGGGATTACTCTGGGGCCAACGTCCTGACTTTC.

V usage is TRBV5-6 and J usage is TRBJ2-3, with TRBD1 matching 8 bases. The CDR3 consists of 17 residues. The J segment lost 3 bases and the V segment lost 2 bases, leaving 11 bases of the junction unmatched. The germline gives CDR1 SGHDT, CDR2 YYEEEE. DNA for the CDR3: TGTGCCAGCAGCTTCCCGGGAGCCAGGGGGCCGACAGATACGCAGTATTTT. Translation: CASSFPGARGPTDTQYF.

The CDR3 region is CASSPGTANYGYTF. As DNA, the CDR3 is TGCGCCAGCAGCCCCGGGACAGCTAACTATGGCTACACCTTC. This chain links TRBV4-1 with TRBJ1-2; 7 nucleotides agree with TRBD1. The J segment lost 0 bases and the V segment lost 4 bases, leaving 2 bases of the junction unmatched. The CDR3 is 14 amino acids. The germline CDR1 and CDR2 sequences are MGHRA and YSYEKL.